This is a list of T cell receptor beta chains from one sample in a study of post-analysis software for immune sequencing data. Each CDR3 protein gets one entry after TCRdb re-called the PCR reads with MiXCR. This sample has around 260,000 distinct CDR3 sequences, with just over 35% found just once. The sequenced sample was blood. These receptors all stem from a girl under 18 with multiple sclerosis. The CDR3 runs from the conserved cysteine through the conserved F or W. A D gene is named only where the DNA matches it firmly. For some rows the clone size is stated as once, few or many, or as a class when expanded; others skip it.

TRBV10-3,NA,NA,14,TRBJ2-1,TGTGCCATCAGTGAGTTCGGGGGGCCCAATGAGCAGTTCTTC,CAISEFGGPNEQFF
TRBV10-3,few,NA,14,TRBJ1-2,TGTGCCATCAGTGAGATGCAGGGGAAGGATGGCTACACCTTC,CAISEMQGKDGYTF
TRBV20-1,many,TRBD1,16,TRBJ1-1,TGCAGTGCCCCAAGGCCGGGACAGAGCATGAACACTGAAGCTTTCTTT,CSAPRPGQSMNTEAFF
TRBV19,NA,TRBD1,15,TRBJ1-2,TGTGCCAGTCTGAGCCGGGACAGGGGTGTCTATGGCTACACCTTC,CASLSRDRGVYGYTF
TRBV4-1,NA,TRBD2,14,TRBJ2-1,TGCGCCAGCAGCAAAGGGGAGGGGTACAATGAGCAGTTCTTC,CASSKGEGYNEQFF
TRBV20-1,many,TRBD1,13,TRBJ1-2,TGCAGTGCTAGAGATCAGGGGGGCTATGGCTACACCTTC,CSARDQGGYGYTF
TRBV5-1,many,TRBD2,16,TRBJ2-5,TGCGCCAGCAGCTTGGGAGGTAGCGGGAGGCAAGAGACCCAGTACTTC,CASSLGGSGRQETQYF
TRBV29-1,few,NA,14,TRBJ2-3,TGCAGCGTTGAGGGCGGAAGCGGATCAGATACGCAGTATTTT,CSVEGGSGSDTQYF
TRBV5-5,many,NA,14,TRBJ2-5,TGTGCCAGCAGCTGGGGGACCCTACAAGAGACCCAGTACTTC,CASSWGTLQETQYF
TRBV5-1,many,NA,15,TRBJ2-1,TGCGCCAGCAGCTTGTCCCACGACCCCTACAATGAGCAGTTCTTC,CASSLSHDPYNEQFF
TRBV20-1,few,TRBD1,15,TRBJ2-1,TGCAGTGCTGCCGGGACAGGGGGGCGAGGCAATGAGCAGTTCTTC,CSAAGTGGRGNEQFF
TRBV20-1,many,NA,14,TRBJ1-1,TGCAGTGCTAGGGACCCGAAGGAGAACACTGAAGCTTTCTTT,CSARDPKENTEAFF
TRBV7-2,once,NA,14,TRBJ2-6,TGTGCCAGCAGCTTACCCAGGGGGGCCAACGTCCTGACTTTC,CASSLPRGANVLTF
TRBV19,few,TRBD1,17,TRBJ2-1,TGTGCCAGTAGTATAGGCGCCGGGACAGGGCCCTACAATGAGCAGTTCTTC,CASSIGAGTGPYNEQFF
TRBV20-1,NA,TRBD2,20,TRBJ2-1,TGCAGTGCTAGAGCCTCCGGGGGGCTAGCGGGCTCTAGCTCCTACAATGAGCAGTTCTTC,CSARASGGLAGSSSYNEQFF
TRBV3-1,many,NA,14,TRBJ2-5,TGTGCCAGCAGCCAAGGGGGCCGAGGCGTGACCCAGTACTTC,CASSQGGRGVTQYF
TRBV5-6,NA,TRBD1,17,TRBJ2-1,TGTGCCAGCAGCTTGGAAAAAAGGACAGGGGCGTACAATGAGCAGTTCTTC,CASSLEKRTGAYNEQFF
TRBV20-1,NA,TRBD1,13,TRBJ2-7,TGCAGTGCTAACAGGGGGAGGAATCGCGAGCAGTACTTC,CSANRGRNREQYF
TRBV5-6,NA,NA,15,TRBJ1-2,TGTGCCAGCAGCCGGAAGGCAGGGTCCCTCTATGGCTACACCTTC,CASSRKAGSLYGYTF
TRBV11-2,many,NA,13,TRBJ1-2,TGTGCCAGCTTGGGGCCTACTAACTATGGCTACACCTTC,CASLGPTNYGYTF
TRBV3-1,many,TRBD2,17,TRBJ2-1,TGTGCCAGCAGCCAAGATGTCGGAGCGGGGGGGTACAATGAGCAGTTCTTC,CASSQDVGAGGYNEQFF
TRBV27,NA,NA,13,TRBJ2-7,TGTGCCAGCAGTTCCTACACCTTCTACGAGCAGTACTTC,CASSSYTFYEQYF
TRBV4-1,NA,NA,14,TRBJ2-5,TGCGCCAGCAGCCAAATTTATGTCGGGGTTGGGCAGTACTTC,CASSQIYVGVGQYF
TRBV20-1,NA,NA,12,TRBJ1-1,TGCAGTGCTAGACCAGGGGACACTGAAGCTTTCTTT,CSARPGDTEAFF